This TCR beta chain emerged from a study of beta chain features in type 1 diabetes. Study outcomes and limitations: In comparison with healthy donors, patients had naive, central memory and Treg TCRB repertoires that appeared more similar. Any HLA-type effect on TCRB rearrangement remained unresolved here. VDJ junctions from type 1 diabetes patients carried fewer insertions and larger deletions.

Averaging approximately 120 mL, one heparinised blood draw came from each individual donor. This clone was picked up a small number of times. Its target is unknown. Sequenced material consisted of expressed TCRB transcripts (all of the isolated RNA was reverse transcribed). TCRdb's copy holds only in-frame clones and misses some; the assay was immunoSEQ multiplex PCR. The sample has 150,000 or so clones; roughly 10% are singletons. Germline CDR1 is SGHNT and CDR2 is YYREEE (reference sequence). Trimming cost V 0 bases and J 2 bases; bases outside gene matches: 5. The CDR3 extends over 15 amino acids. The sequence was obtained from a man between 18 and 29 years old in good health. The rearrangement uses TRBV5-4 and TRBJ2-7; 7 bases fit TRBD1. Input material: central memory CD4+ T cells from blood. CDR3 in amino acids: CASSLERDSTYEQYF. DNA of the CDR3: TGTGCCAGCAGCTTGGAGAGGGACAGTACCTACGAGCAGTACTTC.